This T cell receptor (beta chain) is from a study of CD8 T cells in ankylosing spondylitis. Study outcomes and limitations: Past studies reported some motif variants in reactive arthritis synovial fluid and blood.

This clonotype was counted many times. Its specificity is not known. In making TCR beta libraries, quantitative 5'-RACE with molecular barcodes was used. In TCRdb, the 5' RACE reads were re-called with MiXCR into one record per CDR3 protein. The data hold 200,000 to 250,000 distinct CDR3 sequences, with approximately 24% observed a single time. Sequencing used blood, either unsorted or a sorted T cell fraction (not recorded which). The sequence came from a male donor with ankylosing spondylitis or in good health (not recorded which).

The CDR3 DNA reads as TGCAGCGTTGCCCGGACCCTGAACACTGAAGCTTTCTTT. As protein: CSVARTLNTEAFF. The rearrangement joins TRBV29-1 to TRBJ1-1; D gene ambiguous. V lost 4 bases and J 0 bases, leaving 9 bases between the germline ends. The CDR3 sequence is 13 residues long. The V gene's germline CDR1 is SQVTM and CDR2 ANQGSEA.